This T cell receptor (beta chain) was sequenced for a study of cytomegalovirus exposure and HLA in healthy donors (dated by TCRdb to 2015 to 2018). Background for the entire study: In an earlier analysis of fewer than 750 of the donors, around 300 Gb of sequence data and 100 million or so unique TCR beta sequences from some 170 million T cells were reported. The later analysis used no new phenotypic data to find candidate immune exposures, relying instead on TCR beta sequences and their occurrence across donors. To decide whether each TCR beta V gene segment behaved as functional or pseudogenic, an earlier analysis of some 600 of the donors relied on high-throughput TCR beta sequencing. Donor age, sex, ethnicity and CMV serostatus were compiled alongside the repertoire data. Both class I and class II loci were covered by HLA typing, at four-digit resolution. To predict cytomegalovirus infection status, the study brought together high-throughput TCR immunosequencing, statistical association of individual TCRs with disease status, and machine learning. Of the 350 to 450 genotyped donors, 65% to 90% were placed in the genetic ancestry cluster associated with self-reported Caucasian donors. A later analysis re-analyzed previously published TCR beta repertoires from roughly 600 donors and added high-resolution HLA genotyping to study TCR occurrence patterns. The study used immunosequencing to profile the T cell repertoires of around 600 subjects and linked those repertoires to cytomegalovirus serostatus. The aim of the study was to test whether cataloging public T cell receptors could identify signatures of past pathogen exposure. Among almost 400 genotyped donors of the cohort, an average of about 240,000 unique TCR beta nucleotide sequences were sequenced per donor, roughly a sixth of them non-productive. Approximately 310 gigabases of sequencing data and approximately 80 million unique TCR sequences were included in an early release covering around 650 HLA-typed donors. Besides the first cohort of 550 to 750 subjects, a separate validation cohort made up of over a hundred different subjects was used. Every repertoire in the discovery cohort had been generated on one and the same sequencing platform. Genome-wide SNP genotypes for about 60% of the 666 donors were used in a later genetic analysis, which treated that subset as a discovery cohort. The number of donors typed differed by locus, with 629-630 for A, B, C, DRB1 and DQB1, about 500 for DQA1, 600 to 610 for DPA1, and around 430 for DPB1. Roughly five DR-DQ haplotypes were handled as single units for association and clustering because linkage in the cohort was strong. Results and caveats for the whole study, not just this receptor: According to a later analysis, TCR association rates differed among HLA loci, with DRB1 alleles showing the most associated TCRs and HLA-C alleles showing the fewest. Cytomegalovirus status was reported to be diagnosed by the classifier with high specificity and sensitivity in both the original and validation cohorts. The only immune exposure information available for the cohort was CMV serostatus. HLA typing was unavailable for some donors at each locus, so association tests used only the typed subset. In a later analysis, HLA-associated TCR beta chains were found to be more clonally expanded and to have lower generation probabilities than equally common non-associated chains. The study gave a list of about 160 TCR beta chains associated with cytomegalovirus. Some IMGT-functional V segments, including TRBV6-2 and TRBV6-3, could not be distinguished by the 87-base-pair reads and were therefore excluded. Specific HLA alleles were associated with more than 15,000 TCR beta sequences at a false discovery rate of 0.05 in a later analysis. Across donors, most TCR sequences were observed very rarely, whereas some public TCRs were present in many individuals. An earlier analysis of approximately 540 of the donors showed that most TCR beta V segments appeared in productive rearrangements either about 90% or about 30% of the time, which broadly matched IMGT annotations. In vitro tests confirmed that a few of the cytomegalovirus-associated TCR beta chains recognize cytomegalovirus antigens. In a later analysis, several top co-occurrence clusters were reported to appear linked to parvovirus B19, influenza, CMV and Epstein-Barr virus. A further reported finding was that TCR beta sequences accurately predicted the HLA-A and HLA-B alleles for most subjects in the first cohort. Correlated functional status among segregating V segments might be attributable to linkage disequilibrium, but an unknown experimental factor could not be ruled out. According to a later genetic analysis, donors in an Asian-associated ancestry cluster had fewer N-insertions in productive TCRs than the approximately 650-donor mean. About 15 rarely observed V segments, including chromosome 9 orphons, were excluded from the earlier analysis of approximately 600 of the donors because counts were too low. The authors suggested that the approach could potentially be extended to other disease states and immunological phenotypes. The sequencing pipeline was judged likely to have produced a cluster of highly shared sequence variants as a technical artifact. According to a later analysis, most CMV-associated TCR beta chains appeared to be HLA-restricted, and the HLA associations seemed to be driven largely by CMV exposure. This cohort had only TCR beta chains sequenced, and the lack of alpha or paired-chain data limited which features could be detected. In a later genetic analysis, a missense DCLRE1C variant was associated with V-gene and J-gene trimming of TCR beta chains, and the association was replicated in an independent cohort. Sequencing depth was assumed to be roughly uniform across donors in the presence/absence analyses, though that assumption may not hold. When HLA alleles, especially DR and DQ, strongly co-occurred, attributing TCR associations to individual alleles was difficult.

The CDR3, cysteine through phenylalanine, is 13 amino acids long. Only CDR3 DNA is held: 39 bases, read in frame from base 1. According to the germline V gene (reference sequence), CDR1 reads SEHNR and CDR2 reads FQNEAQ. V is pared back by 1 base and J by 7 bases, with 7 bases lying between the germline termini. To prepare the library, the immunoSEQ multiplex PCR assay was applied. For the multiplex PCR, a mixture combining 60 forward primers for TCR Vbeta segments and 13 reverse primers for TCR Jbeta segments was used. A multiplex PCR assay on genomic DNA amplified the CDR3 region of rearranged TCR beta genes. Amplified TCR beta libraries were sequenced as 87-base-pair reads on the Illumina HiSeq System. Concerning the study's data processing: A later analysis tallied tens of millions of unique TCR beta chains across the 600 to 700 repertoires, and approximately 9.9 million of those chains were shared by two or more donors. A nearest-neighbor algorithm error-corrected the raw reads and collapsed the reads into unique sequences, merging closely related sequences to remove PCR and sequencing errors. To assign V, D and J gene segments, CDR3 sequences were aligned to IMGT reference sequences. For a sequence to be retained, a match of at least six nucleotides was required to both a V gene segment and a J gene segment. A rearrangement counted as productive if the CDR3 had no stop codons and remained in frame with V and J, and every other rearrangement counted as non-productive. CDR3 was defined according to IMGT convention as the region running from the second conserved V-encoded cysteine to the conserved J-encoded phenylalanine. In an earlier analysis of 587 of the donors, sequences lacking an unambiguous match to a single V gene segment were excluded. An earlier analysis of several hundred of the donors classified V segments as functional when productive rearrangements were above 56.7% and as segregating when the standard deviation between donors was above 5%. To diagnose cytomegalovirus status from the catalog of TCR beta chain sequences, a statistical classification framework was built. A later analysis assigned V and J genes by comparing TCR nucleotide sequences with IMGT/GENE-DB human TR gene sequences. A later analysis assigned CDR3 sequences and most-parsimonious VDJ recombination scenarios with the TCRdist pipeline. A later analysis defined each TCR beta chain by its CDR3 amino acid sequence plus V-gene family, and excluded reads lacking a unique V-gene family. In a later analysis, several hundred highly shared, low-generation-probability nucleotide sequences were removed to address suspected cross-contamination and a sequencing artifact. In a later analysis, a clonal expansion index for each public chain was calculated from normalized within-repertoire ranks of inferred template counts. Generation probabilities in a later analysis came from a VDJ recombination model fitted to out-of-frame rearrangements, and those results were checked against IGoR. A later analysis scored TCR-TCR, TCR-HLA and TCR-CMV co-occurrence with hypergeometric tests, applying a repertoire-size bias correction to TCR pairs. To estimate false discovery rates, a later analysis permuted the HLA or CMV assignments 20 times. In a later analysis, co-occurring TCRs were grouped using DBSCAN, and TCRdist sequence similarity was added for clustering within HLA-allele-positive subsets. Co-occurrence clustering excluded repertoires with fewer than 30,000 or more than 120,000 public chains, plus five with anomalous nucleotide sharing. The source is immuneACCESS, and TCRdb retained only in-frame sequences with V and J called. Part of the clones is not carried over; for the studies checked, unresolved V genes explain less than half of this, and the remainder is unexplained. D and trimming were read from the DNA, whereas the V and J calls and clone size are those reported in that table. This sample holds around 130,000 clones; about four fifths were observed only once. The top ten constitute approximately 4% of the sample.

In regard to this clone: Its antigen target is currently unknown. Per-nucleotide qualities are absent, and no much larger clonotype sits a single base away.

In total, 630 or so healthy bone marrow donors made up the cohort. At the time of sampling, all cohort members were nominally healthy, though unrecorded immune exposures were likely present. The donor was CMV seronegative and belonged to the group of 320 or so seronegative cohort members. A peripheral blood sample was provided by each donor, and peripheral blood mononuclear cells were used for TCR beta sequencing. The Qiagen DNeasy Blood Extraction Kit was used to extract genomic DNA from the blood cell samples. This receptor chain uses TRBV7-9 and TRBJ1-4, with no reliable assignment of the D segment. Material: PBMCs. The clonotype was recovered from a woman between 40 and 50 years old in good health and CMV-seronegative. The CDR3 corresponds to CASSLEEGEKLFF. The nucleotides are TGTGCCAGCAGCTTAGAGGAGGGTGAAAAACTGTTTTTT.